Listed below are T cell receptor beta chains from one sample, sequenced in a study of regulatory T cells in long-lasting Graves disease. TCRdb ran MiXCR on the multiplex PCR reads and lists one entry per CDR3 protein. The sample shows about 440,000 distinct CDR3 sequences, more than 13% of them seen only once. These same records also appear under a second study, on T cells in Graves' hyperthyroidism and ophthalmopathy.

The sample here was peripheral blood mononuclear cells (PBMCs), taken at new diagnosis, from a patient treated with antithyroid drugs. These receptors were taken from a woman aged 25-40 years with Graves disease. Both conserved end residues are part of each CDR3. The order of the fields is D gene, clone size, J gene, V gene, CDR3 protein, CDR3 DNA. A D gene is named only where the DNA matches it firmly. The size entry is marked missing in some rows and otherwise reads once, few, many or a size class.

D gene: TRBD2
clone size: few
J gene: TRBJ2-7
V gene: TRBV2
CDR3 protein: CASRGLSGRSEQYF
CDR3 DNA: TGTGCCAGCAGGGGGCTTAGCGGGAGATCCGAGCAGTACTTC

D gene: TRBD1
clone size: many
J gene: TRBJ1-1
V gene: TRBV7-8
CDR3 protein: CASSHNLQTGEAFF
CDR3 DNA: TGTGCCAGCAGCCACAACCTTCAGACAGGGGAAGCTTTCTTT

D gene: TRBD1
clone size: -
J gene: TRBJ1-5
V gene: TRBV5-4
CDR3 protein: CASSLETGDRQPQHF
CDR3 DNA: TGTGCCAGCAGCTTGGAGACAGGGGATAGGCAGCCCCAGCATTTT

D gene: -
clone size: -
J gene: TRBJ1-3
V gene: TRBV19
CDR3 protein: CASRQLSGNTIYF
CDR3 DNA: TGTGCCAGTAGACAACTTTCTGGAAACACCATATATTTT

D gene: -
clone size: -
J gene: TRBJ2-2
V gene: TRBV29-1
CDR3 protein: CSVTRNGELFF
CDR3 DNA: TGCAGCGTTACGAGGAACGGGGAGCTGTTTTTT

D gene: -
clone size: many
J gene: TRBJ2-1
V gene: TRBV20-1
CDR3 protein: CSASGPVYNEQFF
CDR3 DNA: TGCAGTGCTTCCGGACCCGTATACAATGAGCAGTTCTTC

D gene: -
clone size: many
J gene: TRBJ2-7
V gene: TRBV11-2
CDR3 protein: CASSFGQSDSYEQYF
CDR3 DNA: TGTGCCAGCAGCTTTGGACAGAGTGACTCCTACGAGCAGTACTTC

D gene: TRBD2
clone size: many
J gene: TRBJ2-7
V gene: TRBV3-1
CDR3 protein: CASSPRTSGRPYEQYF
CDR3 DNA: TGTGCCAGCAGCCCCCGGACTAGCGGGAGACCCTACGAGCAGTACTTC

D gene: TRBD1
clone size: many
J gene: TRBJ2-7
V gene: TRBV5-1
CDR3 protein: CASSSRQGGTYEQYF
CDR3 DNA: TGCGCCAGCAGCTCCCGACAGGGCGGCACCTACGAGCAGTACTTC

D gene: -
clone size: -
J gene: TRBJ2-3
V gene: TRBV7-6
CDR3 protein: CASVSTDTQYF
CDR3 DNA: TGTGCCAGTGTGTCCACAGATACGCAGTATTTT

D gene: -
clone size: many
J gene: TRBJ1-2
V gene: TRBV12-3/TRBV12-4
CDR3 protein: CASSFNRPDYGYTF
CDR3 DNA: TGTGCCAGCAGTTTCAACAGGCCGGATTATGGCTACACCTTC

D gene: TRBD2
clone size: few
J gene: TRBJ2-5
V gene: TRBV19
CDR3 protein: CASTEGGYQETQYF
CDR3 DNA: TGTGCCAGTACGGAGGGAGGGTACCAAGAGACCCAGTACTTC

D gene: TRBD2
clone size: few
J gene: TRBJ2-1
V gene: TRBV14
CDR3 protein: CASSQGLAGGSHEQFF
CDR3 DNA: TGTGCCAGCAGCCAGGGACTAGCGGGAGGGAGCCATGAGCAGTTCTTC

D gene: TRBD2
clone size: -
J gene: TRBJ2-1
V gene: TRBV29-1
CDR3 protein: CSVAGTSGSGAYNEQFF
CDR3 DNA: TGCAGCGTGGCCGGGACTAGCGGGAGTGGGGCCTACAATGAGCAGTTCTTC

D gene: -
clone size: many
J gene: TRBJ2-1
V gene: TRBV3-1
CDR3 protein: CASSRGFTYNEQFF
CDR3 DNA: TGTGCCAGCAGCAGGGGGTTCACCTACAATGAGCAGTTCTTC

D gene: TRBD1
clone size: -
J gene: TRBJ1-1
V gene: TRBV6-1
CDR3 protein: CASRGDRDTEAFF
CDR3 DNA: TGTGCCAGCAGGGGGGACAGGGACACTGAAGCTTTCTTT

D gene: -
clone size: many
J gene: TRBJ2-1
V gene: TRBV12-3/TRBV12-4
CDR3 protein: CASVLARGETRYF
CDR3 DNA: TGTGCCAGCGTCCTAGCGCGTGGGGAGACCCGGTACTTC

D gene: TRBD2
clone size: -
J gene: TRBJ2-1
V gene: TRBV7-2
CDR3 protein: CASRGGLAGTRNNEQFF
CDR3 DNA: TGTGCCAGCAGGGGGGGACTAGCGGGAACCAGGAACAATGAGCAGTTCTTC

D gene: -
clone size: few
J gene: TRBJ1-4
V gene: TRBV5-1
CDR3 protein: CASSLQGKGTNEKLFF
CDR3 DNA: TGCGCCAGCAGCTTACAAGGGAAGGGAACTAATGAAAAACTGTTTTTT

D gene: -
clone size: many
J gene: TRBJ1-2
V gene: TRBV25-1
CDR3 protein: CASSGWAEKATNYGYTF
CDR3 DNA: TGTGCCAGCAGTGGATGGGCCGAGAAGGCAACCAACTATGGCTACACCTTC

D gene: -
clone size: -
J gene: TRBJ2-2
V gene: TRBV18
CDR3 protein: CASSPLSTGTLAGELFF
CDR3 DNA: TGTGCCAGCTCACCTCTTTCAACCGGGACCCTCGCCGGGGAGCTGTTTTTT

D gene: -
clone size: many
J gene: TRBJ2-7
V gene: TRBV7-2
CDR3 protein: CASTPARAAYEQYF
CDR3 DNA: TGTGCCAGCACCCCGGCCCGGGCGGCCTACGAGCAGTACTTC

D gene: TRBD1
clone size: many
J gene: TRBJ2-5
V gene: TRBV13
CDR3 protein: CASSSGGLGETQYF
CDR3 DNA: TGTGCCAGCAGCTCAGGGGGCCTCGGGGAGACCCAGTACTTC

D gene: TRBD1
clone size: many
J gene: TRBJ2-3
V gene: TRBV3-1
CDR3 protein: CAGSQRGGAVDTQYF
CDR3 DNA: TGTGCCGGCAGCCAAAGAGGGGGCGCGGTGGATACGCAGTATTTT

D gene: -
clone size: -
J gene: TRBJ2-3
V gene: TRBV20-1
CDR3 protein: CSAREGAGLGTDTQYF
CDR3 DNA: TGCAGTGCTAGAGAGGGGGCGGGCCTAGGCACAGATACGCAGTATTTT

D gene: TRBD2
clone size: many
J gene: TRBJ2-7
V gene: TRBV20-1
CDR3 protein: CSARAKGLAGGRYEQYF
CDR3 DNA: TGCAGTGCTAGGGCCAAGGGACTAGCGGGAGGAAGGTACGAGCAGTACTTC

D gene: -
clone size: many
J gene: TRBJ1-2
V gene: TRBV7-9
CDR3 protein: CASSIEGSYGYTF
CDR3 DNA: TGTGCCAGCAGCATAGAAGGAAGTTATGGCTACACCTTC

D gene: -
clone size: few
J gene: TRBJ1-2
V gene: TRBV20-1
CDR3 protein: CSARDFRVKDGYTF
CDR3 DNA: TGCAGTGCTAGAGATTTTAGGGTGAAGGATGGCTACACCTTC

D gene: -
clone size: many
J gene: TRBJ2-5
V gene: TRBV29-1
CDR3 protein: CSPRDGETQYF
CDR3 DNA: TGCAGTCCCCGGGATGGAGAGACCCAGTACTTC

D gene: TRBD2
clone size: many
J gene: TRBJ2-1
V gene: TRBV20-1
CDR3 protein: CSAWTSVSSYNEQFF
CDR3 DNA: TGCAGTGCCTGGACTAGCGTTAGCTCCTACAATGAGCAGTTCTTC

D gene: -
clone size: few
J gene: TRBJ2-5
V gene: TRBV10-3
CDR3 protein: CAISEPRGGETQYF
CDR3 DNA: TGTGCCATCAGTGAGCCACGGGGTGGGGAGACCCAGTACTTC

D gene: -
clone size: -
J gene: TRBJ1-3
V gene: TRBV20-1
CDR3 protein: CSARSAWGRESGNTIYF
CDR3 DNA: TGCAGTGCTAGGAGTGCCTGGGGCAGGGAGTCTGGAAACACCATATATTTT

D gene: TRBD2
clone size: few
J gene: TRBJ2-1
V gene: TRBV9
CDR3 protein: CASSVGGGFSYNEQFF
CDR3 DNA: TGTGCCAGCAGCGTAGGGGGGGGATTCTCCTACAATGAGCAGTTCTTC

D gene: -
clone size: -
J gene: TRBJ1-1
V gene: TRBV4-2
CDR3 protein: CASSQDLVSLSNTEAFF
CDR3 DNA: TGTGCCAGCAGCCAAGATCTCGTGAGCCTCTCGAACACTGAAGCTTTCTTT

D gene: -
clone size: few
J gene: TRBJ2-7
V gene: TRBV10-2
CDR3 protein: CASDHTSGVEQYF
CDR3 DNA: TGCGCCAGCGACCACACGTCGGGGGTCGAGCAGTACTTC